Listed below are T cell receptor beta chains from one sample, sequenced in a study of T cell changes during pregnancy in multiple sclerosis. Using immunoSEQ multiplex PCR, the repertoire was profiled, and TCRdb retains in-frame clones only, with some absent. The sample includes about 44,000 clones, around 90% seen only once; the top ten take roughly 0.69%. The sequencing used CD4+ T cells from peripheral blood mononuclear cells, collected in the first trimester of pregnancy. The receptors stem from a female donor with multiple sclerosis, enrolled in a pregnancy study. Each CDR3 is given with its conserved first and last residue. The D gene is left open where the match is weak. Clone size, where shown, is once, few, many, or a class for clones that have expanded.

d_call: TRBD2; clone_size: .; j_call: TRBJ2-7; v_call: TRBV5-1; cdr3_nt: TGCGCCAGCAGCTTGGCGAGCGGGAGGAAATACGAGCAGTACTTC; cdr3_aa: CASSLASGRKYEQYF
d_call: TRBD2; clone_size: .; j_call: TRBJ2-3; v_call: TRBV5-6; cdr3_nt: TGTGCCAGCAGCTTGCTAGCGGAGTACACAGATACGCAGTATTTT; cdr3_aa: CASSLLAEYTDTQYF
d_call: .; clone_size: once; j_call: TRBJ1-6; v_call: TRBV30; cdr3_nt: TGTGCCTGGAGTGTACCGTTGGGCCTCCCCCACTTT; cdr3_aa: CAWSVPLGLPHF
d_call: .; clone_size: .; j_call: TRBJ1-6; v_call: TRBV4-2; cdr3_nt: TGTGCCAGCAGCCATGTACAGGATTACTATAATTCACCCCTCCACTTT; cdr3_aa: CASSHVQDYYNSPLHF
d_call: .; clone_size: .; j_call: TRBJ2-7; v_call: TRBV6-1; cdr3_nt: TGTGCCAGCGAAGGACAGCGGTACGAGCAGTACTTC; cdr3_aa: CASEGQRYEQYF
d_call: .; clone_size: .; j_call: TRBJ2-2; v_call: TRBV19; cdr3_nt: TGTGCCAGTAGTATAGGCAGGGAGGTTTTGTTTTTT; cdr3_aa: CASSIGREVLFF
d_call: .; clone_size: few; j_call: TRBJ1-1; v_call: TRBV6-1; cdr3_nt: TGTGCCAGCAGAATCCAGGGGCCACTGGCTTTCTTT; cdr3_aa: CASRIQGPLAFF
d_call: .; clone_size: .; j_call: TRBJ2-7; v_call: TRBV28; cdr3_nt: TGTGCCAGCTGGGGGCTAGGGAGCTCCTACGAGCAGTACTTC; cdr3_aa: CASWGLGSSYEQYF
d_call: TRBD1; clone_size: .; j_call: TRBJ1-1; v_call: TRBV30; cdr3_nt: TGTGCCTGGAGTACGGGGACAGGGCCGAACACTGAAGCTTTCTTT; cdr3_aa: CAWSTGTGPNTEAFF
d_call: .; clone_size: .; j_call: TRBJ1-1; v_call: TRBV7-3; cdr3_nt: TGTGCCAGCAGCTTATTGGGAGGTAGTGGCACTGAAGCTTTCTTT; cdr3_aa: CASSLLGGSGTEAFF
d_call: .; clone_size: .; j_call: TRBJ2-3; v_call: TRBV29-1; cdr3_nt: TGCAGCGTCGTCAATGAAACTAGCACAGATACGCAGTATTTT; cdr3_aa: CSVVNETSTDTQYF
d_call: .; clone_size: .; j_call: TRBJ2-3; v_call: TRBV7-9; cdr3_nt: TGTGCCAGCAGCTTTGCAGGAGGGCGTCCTTACTACACAGATACGCAGTATTTT; cdr3_aa: CASSFAGGRPYYTDTQYF
d_call: TRBD1; clone_size: .; j_call: TRBJ2-7; v_call: TRBV5-1; cdr3_nt: TGCGCCAGCAGACGGACAGGGGGCGGTAAATCCTACGAGCAGTACTTC; cdr3_aa: CASRRTGGGKSYEQYF
d_call: .; clone_size: .; j_call: TRBJ2-1; v_call: TRBV5-1; cdr3_nt: TGCGCCAGCAGCTTGGGGGCCGCGACCTACAATGAGCAGTTCTTC; cdr3_aa: CASSLGAATYNEQFF
d_call: .; clone_size: .; j_call: TRBJ2-3; v_call: TRBV19; cdr3_nt: TGTGCCAGTAGTATAGGAACAGGGACCAGGTATTTT; cdr3_aa: CASSIGTGTRYF
d_call: .; clone_size: .; j_call: TRBJ1-1; v_call: TRBV7-2; cdr3_nt: TGTGCCAGCAGCTTAGGGGGAGGCCCAAACACTGAAGCTTTCTTT; cdr3_aa: CASSLGGGPNTEAFF
d_call: TRBD2; clone_size: .; j_call: TRBJ2-5; v_call: TRBV6-5; cdr3_nt: TGTGCCAGCAGTAGCGGGAGGGCCTCAATAACCCAGTACTTC; cdr3_aa: CASSSGRASITQYF
d_call: TRBD1; clone_size: .; j_call: TRBJ1-3; v_call: TRBV11-2; cdr3_nt: TGTGCCAGCAGCCGGACAGGGGCTGAAGGAAACACCATATATTTT; cdr3_aa: CASSRTGAEGNTIYF
d_call: .; clone_size: once; j_call: TRBJ1-2; v_call: TRBV4-2; cdr3_nt: TGTGCCAGCAGCCAAGTTGGGGAGAGGTACTATGGCTACACCTTC; cdr3_aa: CASSQVGERYYGYTF
d_call: TRBD1; clone_size: .; j_call: TRBJ2-3; v_call: TRBV2; cdr3_nt: TGTGCCAGCGCGCAGGGGGCCCAAGGCACAGATACGCAGTATTTT; cdr3_aa: CASAQGAQGTDTQYF
d_call: .; clone_size: .; j_call: TRBJ1-1; v_call: TRBV5-4; cdr3_nt: TGTGCCAGCAGTCCAGAGCGGGTGAACACTGAAGCTTTCTTT; cdr3_aa: CASSPERVNTEAFF
d_call: .; clone_size: .; j_call: TRBJ1-1; v_call: TRBV19; cdr3_nt: TGTGCCAGTAGTATTACTCCTCAGGTCAGACCCACTGAAGCTTTCTTT; cdr3_aa: CASSITPQVRPTEAFF
d_call: .; clone_size: .; j_call: TRBJ2-3; v_call: TRBV28; cdr3_nt: TGTGCCACCGGGACTCCGGGCCCCACAGATACGCAGTATTTT; cdr3_aa: CATGTPGPTDTQYF
d_call: .; clone_size: .; j_call: TRBJ2-5; v_call: TRBV28; cdr3_nt: TGTGCCAGCAAGTCGAGACTCGTACAAGAGACCCAGTACTTC; cdr3_aa: CASKSRLVQETQYF
d_call: TRBD1; clone_size: once; j_call: TRBJ2-3; v_call: TRBV5-1; cdr3_nt: TGCGCCAGCAGCGCTAGGGACAGGGGGCGCAGCACAGATACGCAGTATTTT; cdr3_aa: CASSARDRGRSTDTQYF
d_call: TRBD2; clone_size: .; j_call: TRBJ2-1; v_call: TRBV4-2; cdr3_nt: TGTGCCAGCAGCCAAGCTTCGGGACTAGGGGGGGATGAGCAGTTCTTC; cdr3_aa: CASSQASGLGGDEQFF
d_call: TRBD2; clone_size: .; j_call: TRBJ2-1; v_call: TRBV19; cdr3_nt: TGTGCCAGTAGTATTAGGGGATGGGCTAGCGGAAGCTCCTACAATGAGCAGTTCTTC; cdr3_aa: CASSIRGWASGSSYNEQFF
d_call: .; clone_size: .; j_call: TRBJ1-2; v_call: TRBV4-1; cdr3_nt: TGCGCCAGCAGCCAGAGGGCCCCACTTAACTATGGCTACACCTTC; cdr3_aa: CASSQRAPLNYGYTF
d_call: .; clone_size: .; j_call: TRBJ2-7; v_call: TRBV27; cdr3_nt: TGTGCCAGCAAACCTTCAGGGCACGTCTACGAGCAGTACTTC; cdr3_aa: CASKPSGHVYEQYF
d_call: .; clone_size: .; j_call: TRBJ1-2; v_call: TRBV15; cdr3_nt: TGTGCCACCAGCAGAGATAATCAGGGTAACTATGGCTACACCTTC; cdr3_aa: CATSRDNQGNYGYTF
d_call: TRBD2; clone_size: once; j_call: TRBJ2-7; v_call: TRBV6-6; cdr3_nt: TGTGCCAGCATGATACGGGGAGCGGGGGGGTACGAGCAGTACTTC; cdr3_aa: CASMIRGAGGYEQYF
d_call: .; clone_size: .; j_call: TRBJ2-1; v_call: TRBV29-1; cdr3_nt: TGCAGCGTTGAAGGCGCTCGACAGAAGAACAATGAGCAGTTCTTC; cdr3_aa: CSVEGARQKNNEQFF
d_call: .; clone_size: .; j_call: TRBJ2-7; v_call: TRBV5-4; cdr3_nt: TGTGCCAGCAGCTTGGGGGAAGGGAGCTCCTACGAGCAGTACTTC; cdr3_aa: CASSLGEGSSYEQYF
d_call: TRBD2; clone_size: .; j_call: TRBJ2-1; v_call: TRBV6-6; cdr3_nt: TGTGCCAGCAGTCCGGGACTAGGCTCCTACAATGAGCAGTTCTTC; cdr3_aa: CASSPGLGSYNEQFF
d_call: .; clone_size: .; j_call: TRBJ1-1; v_call: TRBV7-2; cdr3_nt: TGTGCCGCGGGGAGATGGAACACTGAAGCTTTCTTT; cdr3_aa: CAAGRWNTEAFF
d_call: TRBD2; clone_size: .; j_call: TRBJ2-5; v_call: TRBV7-8; cdr3_nt: TGTGCCAGCAGCTTACTCGGGGCTAGCGGGAAAGAGACCCAGTACTTC; cdr3_aa: CASSLLGASGKETQYF
d_call: TRBD2; clone_size: .; j_call: TRBJ2-3; v_call: TRBV29-1; cdr3_nt: TGCAGCGTTCGACTAGCCGCAGATACGCAGTATTTT; cdr3_aa: CSVRLAADTQYF
d_call: .; clone_size: .; j_call: TRBJ2-4; v_call: TRBV10-3; cdr3_nt: TGTGCCATCAGTCGGGACGGGTCAGCGGGCAAAAACATTCAGTACTTC; cdr3_aa: CAISRDGSAGKNIQYF
d_call: .; clone_size: .; j_call: TRBJ2-5; v_call: TRBV5-1; cdr3_nt: TGCGCCAGCAGCTCCGGGACAATACAAGAGACCCAGTACTTC; cdr3_aa: CASSSGTIQETQYF
d_call: TRBD2; clone_size: .; j_call: TRBJ2-7; v_call: TRBV6-1; cdr3_nt: TGTGCCAGCAGTGAACCCGGGGGGACCCACGAGCAGTACTTC; cdr3_aa: CASSEPGGTHEQYF
d_call: TRBD1; clone_size: .; j_call: TRBJ2-1; v_call: TRBV19; cdr3_nt: TGTGCCAGTAGTATAAGGCCGACAGGGAAGAGCTGGTATGAGCAGTTCTTC; cdr3_aa: CASSIRPTGKSWYEQFF
d_call: TRBD1; clone_size: .; j_call: TRBJ2-7; v_call: TRBV7-9; cdr3_nt: TGTGCCAGCAGCCCCCATAGGGGGCAAGGCGAGCAGTACTTC; cdr3_aa: CASSPHRGQGEQYF
d_call: TRBD2; clone_size: .; j_call: TRBJ2-1; v_call: TRBV7-2; cdr3_nt: TGTGCCAGCAGCCACGGGGGGGGGACTAGACGCTACAATGAGCAGTTCTTC; cdr3_aa: CASSHGGGTRRYNEQFF
d_call: .; clone_size: .; j_call: TRBJ2-3; v_call: TRBV28; cdr3_nt: TGTGCCAGCAGTTTATGGCCGTGGTCTAGCAAAAGACCCACAGATACGCAGTATTTT; cdr3_aa: CASSLWPWSSKRPTDTQYF
d_call: TRBD2; clone_size: .; j_call: TRBJ2-7; v_call: TRBV9; cdr3_nt: TGTGCCAGCAGCGTAGGATCTCTAGCGGGATCTAGTGAGCAGTACTTC; cdr3_aa: CASSVGSLAGSSEQYF
d_call: .; clone_size: .; j_call: TRBJ2-2; v_call: TRBV19; cdr3_nt: TGTGCCAGTAGTATAGAAGCTAGATCTGGTTCCGGGGAGCTGTTTTTT; cdr3_aa: CASSIEARSGSGELFF
d_call: TRBD2; clone_size: .; j_call: TRBJ2-4; v_call: TRBV19; cdr3_nt: TGTGCCAGTACGACGCGGGAGGCCAAAAACATTCAGTACTTC; cdr3_aa: CASTTREAKNIQYF
d_call: .; clone_size: .; j_call: TRBJ2-1; v_call: TRBV2; cdr3_nt: TGTGCCAGCAGTGAATGGAGCGGGTACAATGAGCAGTTCTTC; cdr3_aa: CASSEWSGYNEQFF
d_call: TRBD1; clone_size: .; j_call: TRBJ1-2; v_call: TRBV27; cdr3_nt: TGTGCCAGCAGTCCCGGGACAGGGGCCGGGGCACTCACTTGCACCTTC; cdr3_aa: CASSPGTGAGALTCTF
d_call: .; clone_size: .; j_call: TRBJ2-5; v_call: TRBV7-3; cdr3_nt: TGTGCCAGCAGCGCGGTCCCTGGCGGGTTCCTTACCCAGTACTTC; cdr3_aa: CASSAVPGGFLTQYF
d_call: TRBD2; clone_size: once; j_call: TRBJ2-2; v_call: TRBV9; cdr3_nt: TGTGCCAGCAGCGTACTCCCGGGAGGGCCTAACACCGGGGAGCTGTTTTTT; cdr3_aa: CASSVLPGGPNTGELFF
d_call: TRBD2; clone_size: few; j_call: TRBJ2-2; v_call: TRBV30; cdr3_nt: TGTGCCCTACCGGGGCTAGCGGGAGAATTCGGGGAGCTGTTTTTT; cdr3_aa: CALPGLAGEFGELFF
d_call: .; clone_size: .; j_call: TRBJ2-7; v_call: TRBV20-1; cdr3_nt: TGCAGTGCTAGATCGGGGAACGAGCAGTACTTC; cdr3_aa: CSARSGNEQYF
d_call: .; clone_size: .; j_call: TRBJ2-5; v_call: TRBV2; cdr3_nt: TGTGCCTCACTCCAACTGGGTGGCGGCCTCGGGGAGACCCAGTACTTC; cdr3_aa: CASLQLGGGLGETQYF
d_call: .; clone_size: .; j_call: TRBJ1-2; v_call: TRBV10-3; cdr3_nt: TGTGCCATCAGTGAGTCGACAAGGGGAGGATATGGCTACACCTTC; cdr3_aa: CAISESTRGGYGYTF
d_call: .; clone_size: few; j_call: TRBJ1-1; v_call: TRBV7-9; cdr3_nt: TGTGCCAGCAGCTTAGTGGCGAACACTGAAGCTTTCTTT; cdr3_aa: CASSLVANTEAFF
d_call: .; clone_size: .; j_call: TRBJ1-3; v_call: TRBV14; cdr3_nt: TGTGCCAGCAGCCAGGGGGGTCCTGGAAACACCATATATTTT; cdr3_aa: CASSQGGPGNTIYF
d_call: TRBD1; clone_size: .; j_call: TRBJ1-3; v_call: TRBV7-2; cdr3_nt: TGTGCCAGCAGCTTGAAAGTAAAAGGACAGGACCAATCTGGAAACACCATATATTTT; cdr3_aa: CASSLKVKGQDQSGNTIYF
d_call: TRBD2; clone_size: .; j_call: TRBJ2-2; v_call: TRBV7-9; cdr3_nt: TGTGCCAGCAGCTTCCCACTACCGGGGGGCGGGGAGCTGTTTTTT; cdr3_aa: CASSFPLPGGGELFF
d_call: TRBD2; clone_size: .; j_call: TRBJ2-4; v_call: TRBV19; cdr3_nt: TGTGCCAGTAGCCGCGGGGGAACAGGCGCTCGGGCCAAAAACATTCAGTACTTC; cdr3_aa: CASSRGGTGARAKNIQYF